This T cell receptor (beta chain) derives from a study of shared T cell receptors in the human thymus. This table comes from immunoSEQ multiplex PCR, and its TCRdb copy is limited to in-frame clones, with some not included. The sample includes 540,000 or so clones, approximately 80% of them seen just once. These data also formed part of another study, on human thymus T cells. That investigation notes: The sample donors, healthy Finnish infants, were having corrective surgery for congenital heart defects. The study used thymus tissue resected during corrective heart surgery. Seemingly biased V and J gene usage marked thymic and blood repertoires. Thymic TCR repertoires of unrelated people reportedly overlapped highly.

The sample consisted of thymocytes. This sequence was found in a boy younger than two with a congenital heart defect.

DNA of the CDR3: TGCGCCAGCAGCTTGGAGAGCGGAGATTACGAGCAGTACTTC. It translates to CASSLESGDYEQYF. This chain joins TRBV5-1 and TRBJ2-7, with D maybe TRBD2 (5 bases). There are 14 residues in the CDR3. Trimming pared 0 bases from V and 4 bases from J, leaving 11 bases between. Per germline, CDR1 SGHRS and CDR2 YFSETQ.